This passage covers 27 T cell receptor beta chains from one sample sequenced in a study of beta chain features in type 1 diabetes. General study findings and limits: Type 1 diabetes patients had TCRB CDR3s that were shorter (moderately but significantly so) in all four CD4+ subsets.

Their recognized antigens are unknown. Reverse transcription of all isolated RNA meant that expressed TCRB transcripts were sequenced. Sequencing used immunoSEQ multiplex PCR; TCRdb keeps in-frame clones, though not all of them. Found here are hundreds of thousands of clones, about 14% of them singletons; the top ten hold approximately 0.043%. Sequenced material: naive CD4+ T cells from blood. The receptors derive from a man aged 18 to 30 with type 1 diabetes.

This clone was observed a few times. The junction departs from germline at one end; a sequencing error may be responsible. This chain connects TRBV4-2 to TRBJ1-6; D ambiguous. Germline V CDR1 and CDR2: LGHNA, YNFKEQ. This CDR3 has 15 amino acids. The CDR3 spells CASSKETGINSPLHF. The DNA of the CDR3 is TGTGCCAGCAGCAAAGAGACGGGGATTAATTCACCCCTCCACTTT.

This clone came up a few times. CDR3 loop: CASSLQGALNEKLFF. The CDR3 nucleotides are TGTGCCAGCAGCTTACAGGGAGCGTTAAATGAAAAACTGTTTTTT. The V and J genes are TRBV7-9 and TRBJ1-4; possible D gene TRBD1, 5 bases. The V and J ends lost 2 bases and 5 bases respectively, with 12 bases between them. Germline-derived CDR1 and CDR2 are SEHNR and FQNEAQ (reference sequence). The CDR3 contains 15 residues.

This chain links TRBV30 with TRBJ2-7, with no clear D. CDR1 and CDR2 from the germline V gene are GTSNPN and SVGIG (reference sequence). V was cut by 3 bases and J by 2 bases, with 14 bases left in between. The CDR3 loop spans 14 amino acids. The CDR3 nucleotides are TGTGCCTGGAGCATCGGGCAAGGCCCCTACGAGCAGTACTTC. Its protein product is CAWSIGQGPYEQYF. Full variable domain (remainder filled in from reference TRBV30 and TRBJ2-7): SQTIHQWPATLVQPVGSPLSLECTVEGTSNPNLYWYRQAAGRGLQLLFYSVGIGQISSEVPQNLSASRPQDRQFILSSKKLLLSDSGFYLCAWSIGQGPYEQYFGPGTRLTVT.

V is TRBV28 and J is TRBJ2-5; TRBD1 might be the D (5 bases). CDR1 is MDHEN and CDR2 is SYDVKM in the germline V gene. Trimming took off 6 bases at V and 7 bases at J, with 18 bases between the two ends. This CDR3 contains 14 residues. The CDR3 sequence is CASSRRDRVGTQYF. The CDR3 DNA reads TGTGCCAGCAGCCGCCGCGACAGAGTGGGGACCCAGTACTTC.

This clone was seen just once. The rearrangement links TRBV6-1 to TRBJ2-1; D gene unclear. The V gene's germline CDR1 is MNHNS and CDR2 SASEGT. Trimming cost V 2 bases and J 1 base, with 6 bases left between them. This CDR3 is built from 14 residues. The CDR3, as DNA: TGTGCCAGCAGTGAAATGAGGTCCTACAATGAGCAGTTCTTC. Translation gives CASSEMRSYNEQFF.

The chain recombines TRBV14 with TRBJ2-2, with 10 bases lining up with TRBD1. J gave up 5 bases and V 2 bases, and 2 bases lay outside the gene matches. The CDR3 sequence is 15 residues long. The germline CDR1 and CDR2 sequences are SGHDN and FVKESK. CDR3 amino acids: CASSQRQGATGELFF. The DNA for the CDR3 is TGTGCCAGCAGCCAAAGACAGGGGGCGACCGGGGAGCTGTTTTTT.

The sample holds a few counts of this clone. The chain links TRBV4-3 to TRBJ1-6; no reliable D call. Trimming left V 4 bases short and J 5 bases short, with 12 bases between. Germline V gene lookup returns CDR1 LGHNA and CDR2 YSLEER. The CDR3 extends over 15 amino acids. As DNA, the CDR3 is TGCGCCAGCAGCCCTAACCGGGTCGATAATTCACCCCTCCACTTT. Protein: CASSPNRVDNSPLHF.

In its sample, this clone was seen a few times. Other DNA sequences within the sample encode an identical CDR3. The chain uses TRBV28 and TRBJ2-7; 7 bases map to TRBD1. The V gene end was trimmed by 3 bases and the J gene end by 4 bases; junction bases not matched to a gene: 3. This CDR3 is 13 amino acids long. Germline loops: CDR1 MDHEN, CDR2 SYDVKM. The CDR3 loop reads CASSLSQGYEQYF. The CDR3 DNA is TGTGCCAGCAGTTTGTCACAGGGGTACGAGCAGTACTTC. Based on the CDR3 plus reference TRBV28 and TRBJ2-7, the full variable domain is DVKVTQSSRYLVKRTGEKVFLECVQDMDHENMFWYRQDPGLGLRLIYFSYDVKMKEKGDIPEGYSVSREKKERFSLILESASTNQTSMYLCASSLSQGYEQYFGPGTRLTVT.

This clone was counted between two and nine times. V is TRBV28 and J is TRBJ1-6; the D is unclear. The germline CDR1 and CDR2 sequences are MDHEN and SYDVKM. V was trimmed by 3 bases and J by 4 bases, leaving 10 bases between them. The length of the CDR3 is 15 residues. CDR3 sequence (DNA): TGTGCCAGCAGTTTGTCTACAGTATATAATTCACCCCTCCACTTT. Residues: CASSLSTVYNSPLHF.

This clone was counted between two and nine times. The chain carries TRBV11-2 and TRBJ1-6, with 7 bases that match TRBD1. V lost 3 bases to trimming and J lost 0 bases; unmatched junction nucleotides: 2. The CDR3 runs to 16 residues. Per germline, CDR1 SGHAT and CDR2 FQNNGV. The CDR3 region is CASSFGTASYNSPLHF. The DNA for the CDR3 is TGTGCCAGCAGCTTCGGGACAGCCTCCTATAATTCACCCCTCCACTTT.

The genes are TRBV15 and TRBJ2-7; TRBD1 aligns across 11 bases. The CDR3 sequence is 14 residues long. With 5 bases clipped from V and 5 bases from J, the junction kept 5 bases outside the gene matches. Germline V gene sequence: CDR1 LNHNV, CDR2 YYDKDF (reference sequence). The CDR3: CATSGGQGADEQYF. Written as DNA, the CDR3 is TGTGCCACCAGCGGAGGACAGGGGGCAGACGAGCAGTACTTC. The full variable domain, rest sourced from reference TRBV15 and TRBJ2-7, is DAMVIQNPRYQVTQFGKPVTLSCSQTLNHNVMYWYQQKSSQAPKLLFHYYDKDFNNEADTPDNFQSRRPNTSFCFLDIRSPGLGDTAMYLCATSGGQGADEQYFGPGTRLTVT.

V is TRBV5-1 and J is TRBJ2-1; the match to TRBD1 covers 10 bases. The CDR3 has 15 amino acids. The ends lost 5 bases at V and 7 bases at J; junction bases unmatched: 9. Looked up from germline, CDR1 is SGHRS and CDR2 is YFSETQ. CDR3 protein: CASSGLWDRGNEQFF. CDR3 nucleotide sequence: TGCGCCAGCAGTGGCTTGTGGGACAGGGGAAATGAGCAGTTCTTC.

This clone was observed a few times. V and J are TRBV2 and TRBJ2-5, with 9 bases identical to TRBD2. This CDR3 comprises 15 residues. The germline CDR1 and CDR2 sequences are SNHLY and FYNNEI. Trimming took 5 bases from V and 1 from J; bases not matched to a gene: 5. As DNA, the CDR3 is TGTGCCAGCAGTCGTGAAGCGGGGGGCCAAGAGACCCAGTACTTC. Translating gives CASSREAGGQETQYF.

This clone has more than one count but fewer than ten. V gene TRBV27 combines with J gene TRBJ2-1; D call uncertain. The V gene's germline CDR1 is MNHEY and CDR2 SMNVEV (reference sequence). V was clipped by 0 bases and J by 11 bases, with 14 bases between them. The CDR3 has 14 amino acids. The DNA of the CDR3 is TGTGCCAGCAGTTTATCGATTGGGCTACCAAAGCAGTTCTTC. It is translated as CASSLSIGLPKQFF.

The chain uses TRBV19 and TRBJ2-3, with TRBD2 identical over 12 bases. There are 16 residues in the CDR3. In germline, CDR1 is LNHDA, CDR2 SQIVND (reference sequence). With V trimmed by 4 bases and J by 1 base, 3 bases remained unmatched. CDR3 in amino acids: CASSRRLAGGTDTQYF. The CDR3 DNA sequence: TGTGCCAGTAGTAGAAGACTAGCGGGAGGCACAGATACGCAGTATTTT. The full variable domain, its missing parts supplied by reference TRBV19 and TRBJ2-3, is DGGITQSPKYLFRKEGQNVTLSCEQNLNHDAMYWYRQDPGQGLRLIYYSQIVNDFQKGDIAEGYSVSREKKESFPLTVTSAQKNPTAFYLCASSRRLAGGTDTQYFGPGTRLTVL.

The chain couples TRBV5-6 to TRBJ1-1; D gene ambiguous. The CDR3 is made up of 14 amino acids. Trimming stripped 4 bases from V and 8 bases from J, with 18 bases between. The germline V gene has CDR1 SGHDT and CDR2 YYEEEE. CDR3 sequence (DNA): TGTGCCAGCAGCCCGACACGGACTTCTACAGAAGCTTTCTTT. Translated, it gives CASSPTRTSTEAFF.

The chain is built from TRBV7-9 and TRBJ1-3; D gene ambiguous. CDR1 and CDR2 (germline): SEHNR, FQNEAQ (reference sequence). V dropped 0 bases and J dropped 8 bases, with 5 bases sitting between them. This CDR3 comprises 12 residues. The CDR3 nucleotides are TGTGCCAGCAGCTTAGCCGGGGACACCATATATTTT. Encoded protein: CASSLAGDTIYF.

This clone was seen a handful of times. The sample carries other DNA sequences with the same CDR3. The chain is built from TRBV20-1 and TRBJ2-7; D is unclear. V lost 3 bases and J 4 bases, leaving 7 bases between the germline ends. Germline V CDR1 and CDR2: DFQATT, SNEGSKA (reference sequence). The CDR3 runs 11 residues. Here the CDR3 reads CSASNSYEQYF. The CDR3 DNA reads TGCAGTGCTAGCAATTCTTACGAGCAGTACTTC.

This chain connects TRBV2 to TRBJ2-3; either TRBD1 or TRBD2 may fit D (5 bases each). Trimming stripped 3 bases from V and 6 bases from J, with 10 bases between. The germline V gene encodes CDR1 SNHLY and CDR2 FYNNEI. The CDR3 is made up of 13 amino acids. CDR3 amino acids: CASSDGTGDTQYF. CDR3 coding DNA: TGTGCCAGCAGTGATGGGACGGGGGATACGCAGTATTTT.

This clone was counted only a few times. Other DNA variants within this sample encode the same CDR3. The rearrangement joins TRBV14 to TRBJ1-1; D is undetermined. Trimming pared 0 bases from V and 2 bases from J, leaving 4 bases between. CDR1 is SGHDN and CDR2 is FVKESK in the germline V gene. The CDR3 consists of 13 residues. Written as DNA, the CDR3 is TGTGCCAGCAGCCAAGATTTAAACACTGAAGCTTTCTTT. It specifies CASSQDLNTEAFF.

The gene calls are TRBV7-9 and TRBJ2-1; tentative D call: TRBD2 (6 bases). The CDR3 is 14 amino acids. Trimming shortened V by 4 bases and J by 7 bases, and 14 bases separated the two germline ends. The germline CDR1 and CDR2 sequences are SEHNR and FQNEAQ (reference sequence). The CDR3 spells CASSWRGQGNEQFF. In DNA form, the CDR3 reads TGTGCCAGCAGCTGGCGGGGTCAAGGTAATGAGCAGTTCTTC.

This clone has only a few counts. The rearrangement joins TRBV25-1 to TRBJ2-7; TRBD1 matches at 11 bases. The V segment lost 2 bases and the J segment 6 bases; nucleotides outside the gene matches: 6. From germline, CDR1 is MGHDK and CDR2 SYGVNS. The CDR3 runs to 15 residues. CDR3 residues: CASSEPGQGVFEQYF. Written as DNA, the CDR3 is TGTGCCAGCAGTGAACCGGGACAGGGGGTTTTCGAGCAGTACTTC.

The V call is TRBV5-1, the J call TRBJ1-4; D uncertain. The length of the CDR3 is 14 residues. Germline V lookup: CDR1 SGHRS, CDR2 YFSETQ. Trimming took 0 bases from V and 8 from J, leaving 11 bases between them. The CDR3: CASSLVPPAEKLFF. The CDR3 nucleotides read TGCGCCAGCAGCTTGGTGCCTCCGGCGGAAAAACTGTTTTTT.

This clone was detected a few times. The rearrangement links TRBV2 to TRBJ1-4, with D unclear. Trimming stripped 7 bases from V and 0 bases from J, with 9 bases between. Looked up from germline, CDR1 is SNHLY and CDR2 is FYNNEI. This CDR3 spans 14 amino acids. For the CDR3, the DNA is TGTGCCAGCACCCCGAGAGCAACTAATGAAAAACTGTTTTTT. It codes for CASTPRATNEKLFF. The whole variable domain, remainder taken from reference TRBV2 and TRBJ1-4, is EPEVTQTPSHQVTQMGQEVILRCVPISNHLYFYWYRQILGQKVEFLVSFYNNEISEKSEIFDDQFSVERPDGSNFTLKIRSTKLEDSAMYFCASTPRATNEKLFFGSGTQLSVL.

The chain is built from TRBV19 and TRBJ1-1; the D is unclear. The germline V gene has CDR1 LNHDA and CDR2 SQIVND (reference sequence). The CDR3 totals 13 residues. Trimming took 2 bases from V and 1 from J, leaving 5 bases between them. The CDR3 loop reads CASSIRGNTEAFF. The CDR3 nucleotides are TGTGCCAGTAGTATACGAGGGAACACTGAAGCTTTCTTT.

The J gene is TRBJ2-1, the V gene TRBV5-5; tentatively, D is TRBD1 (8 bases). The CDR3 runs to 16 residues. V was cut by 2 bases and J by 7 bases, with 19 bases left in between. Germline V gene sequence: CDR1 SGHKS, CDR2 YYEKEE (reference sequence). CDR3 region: CASSFRTGRVQNEQFF. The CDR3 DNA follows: TGTGCCAGCAGCTTTCGGACAGGGAGGGTACAGAATGAGCAGTTCTTC. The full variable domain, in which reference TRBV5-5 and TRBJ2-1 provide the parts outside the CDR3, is DAGVTQSPTHLIKTRGQQVTLRCSPISGHKSVSWYQQVLGQGPQFIFQYYEKEERGRGNFPDRFSARQFPNYSSELNVNALLLGDSALYLCASSFRTGRVQNEQFFGPGTRLTVL.

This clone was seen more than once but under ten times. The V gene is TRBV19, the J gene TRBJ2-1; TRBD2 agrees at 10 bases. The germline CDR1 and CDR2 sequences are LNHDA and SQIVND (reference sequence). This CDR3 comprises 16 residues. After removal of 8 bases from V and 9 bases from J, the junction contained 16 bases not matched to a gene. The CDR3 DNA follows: TGTGCCAGTGGCCTAGCGGGAGCGCGTGTTGGGGGTGAGCAGTTCTTC. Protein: CASGLAGARVGGEQFF. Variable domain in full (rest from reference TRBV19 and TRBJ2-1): DGGITQSPKYLFRKEGQNVTLSCEQNLNHDAMYWYRQDPGQGLRLIYYSQIVNDFQKGDIAEGYSVSREKKESFPLTVTSAQKNPTAFYLCASGLAGARVGGEQFFGPGTRLTVL.